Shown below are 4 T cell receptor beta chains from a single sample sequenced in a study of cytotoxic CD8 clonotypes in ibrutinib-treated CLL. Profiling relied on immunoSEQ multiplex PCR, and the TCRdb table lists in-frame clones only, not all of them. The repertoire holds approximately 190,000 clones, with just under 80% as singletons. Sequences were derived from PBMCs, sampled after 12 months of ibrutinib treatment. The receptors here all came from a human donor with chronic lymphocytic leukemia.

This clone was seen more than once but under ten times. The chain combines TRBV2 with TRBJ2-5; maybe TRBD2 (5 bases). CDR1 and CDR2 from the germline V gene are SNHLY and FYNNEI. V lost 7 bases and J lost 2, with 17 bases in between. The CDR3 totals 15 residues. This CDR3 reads CASKGSRGSQETQYF. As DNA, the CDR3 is TGTGCCAGCAAGGGCTCTCGCGGGTCACAAGAGACCCAGTACTTC. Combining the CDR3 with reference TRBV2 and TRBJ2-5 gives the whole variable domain EPEVTQTPSHQVTQMGQEVILRCVPISNHLYFYWYRQILGQKVEFLVSFYNNEISEKSEIFDDQFSVERPDGSNFTLKIRSTKLEDSAMYFCASKGSRGSQETQYFGPGTRLLVL.

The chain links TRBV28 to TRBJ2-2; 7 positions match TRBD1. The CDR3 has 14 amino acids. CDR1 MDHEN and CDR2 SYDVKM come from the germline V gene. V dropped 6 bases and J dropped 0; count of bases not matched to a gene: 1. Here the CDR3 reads CASSGQANTGELFF. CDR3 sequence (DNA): TGTGCCAGCAGCGGACAGGCGAACACCGGGGAGCTGTTTTTT.

The CDR3 nucleotides read TGTGCCAGCAGTGTCCAGGGGGGGGATACGCAGTATTTT. Its protein is CASSVQGGDTQYF. The chain is built from TRBV6-4 and TRBJ2-3, with D perhaps being TRBD1 or TRBD2 (7 bases each). V dropped 4 bases and J dropped 6 bases, with 11 bases sitting between them. The CDR3 covers 13 residues. Germline V gene lookup returns CDR1 MRHNA and CDR2 SNTAGT.

The CDR3 protein is CASSVEAGVTNEQFF. Here the CDR3 DNA reads TGTGCCAGCAGTGTAGAGGCGGGAGTAACGAATGAGCAGTTCTTC. The gene calls are TRBV6-4 and TRBJ2-1, with 7 bases matching TRBD2. Germline trimming cut 4 bases from V and 7 bases from J; bases unmatched to any gene: 10. Germline CDR1 MRHNA, CDR2 SNTAGT. The length of the CDR3 is 15 residues.